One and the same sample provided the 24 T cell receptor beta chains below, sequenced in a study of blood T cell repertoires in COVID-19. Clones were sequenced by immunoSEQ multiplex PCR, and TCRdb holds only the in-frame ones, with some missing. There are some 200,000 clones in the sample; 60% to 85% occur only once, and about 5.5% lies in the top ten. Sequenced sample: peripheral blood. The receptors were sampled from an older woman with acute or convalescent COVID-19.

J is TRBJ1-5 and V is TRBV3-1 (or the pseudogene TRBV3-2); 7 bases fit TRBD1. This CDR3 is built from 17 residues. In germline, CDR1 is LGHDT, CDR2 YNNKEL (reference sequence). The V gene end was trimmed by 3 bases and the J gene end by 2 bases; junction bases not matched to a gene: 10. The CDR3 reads CASSHSLQGYGNQPQHF. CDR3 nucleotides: TGTGCCAGCAGCCACTCCCTACAGGGGTATGGCAATCAGCCCCAGCATTTT.

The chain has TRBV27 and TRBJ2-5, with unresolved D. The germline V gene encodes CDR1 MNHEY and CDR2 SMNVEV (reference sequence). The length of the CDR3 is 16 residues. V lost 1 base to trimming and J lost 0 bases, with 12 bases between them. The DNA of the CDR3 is TGTGCCAGCAGTTTATGGTCTAACCAATACCAAGAGACCCAGTACTTC. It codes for CASSLWSNQYQETQYF.

CDR3 sequence (DNA): TGCGCCAGCAGCTTGGACACCAGCTACGAGCAGTACTTC. This codes for CASSLDTSYEQYF. V gene TRBV5-1 combines with J gene TRBJ2-7; D not resolved. There are 13 residues in the CDR3. V was trimmed by 0 bases and J by 3 bases, leaving 7 bases between them. Germline loops: CDR1 SGHRS, CDR2 YFSETQ.

The CDR3 nucleotides are TGTGCCAGCAGGGAGGGCCCCGAACCTCAGCCCCAGCATTTT. Protein sequence: CASREGPEPQPQHF. This chain links TRBV2 with TRBJ1-5; D is uncertain. The CDR3 has 14 amino acids. V shed 6 bases and J shed 6 bases, with 15 bases lying between them. In germline, CDR1 is SNHLY, CDR2 FYNNEI.

CDR3 protein: CASSSMTSIDTEAFF. DNA for the CDR3: TGTGCCAGCAGCTCGATGACTTCCATAGACACTGAAGCTTTCTTT. This chain joins TRBV7-8 and TRBJ1-1, with no clear D. Germline values: CDR1 SGHVS, CDR2 FQNEAQ. The germline V and J ends were trimmed by 4 bases and 3 bases, with 15 bases remaining between them. The CDR3 is made up of 15 amino acids.

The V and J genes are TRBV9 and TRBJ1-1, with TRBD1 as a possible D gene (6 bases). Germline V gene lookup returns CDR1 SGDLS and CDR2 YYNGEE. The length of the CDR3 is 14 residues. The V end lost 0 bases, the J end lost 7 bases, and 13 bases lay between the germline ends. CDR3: CASSVVVGGGEAFF. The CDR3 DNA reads TGTGCCAGCAGCGTAGTTGTGGGAGGGGGTGAAGCTTTCTTT.

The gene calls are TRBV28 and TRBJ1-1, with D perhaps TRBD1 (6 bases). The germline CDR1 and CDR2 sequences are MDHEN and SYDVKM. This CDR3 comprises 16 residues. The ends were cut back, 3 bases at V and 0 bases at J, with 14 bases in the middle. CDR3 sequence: CASSFTGNILNTEAFF. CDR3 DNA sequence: TGTGCCAGCAGTTTCACAGGGAACATATTGAACACTGAAGCTTTCTTT.

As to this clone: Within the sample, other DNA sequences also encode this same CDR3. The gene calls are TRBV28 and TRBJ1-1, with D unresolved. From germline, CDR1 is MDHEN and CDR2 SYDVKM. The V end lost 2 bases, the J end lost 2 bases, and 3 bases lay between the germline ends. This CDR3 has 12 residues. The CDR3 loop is CASSLLNTEAFF. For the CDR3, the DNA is TGTGCCAGCAGTTTACTCAACACTGAAGCTTTCTTT.

The CDR3 loop reads CASTVQRGNEQFF. The CDR3 nucleotides read TGTGCCAGCACGGTGCAGCGAGGCAATGAGCAGTTCTTC. V gene TRBV2 combines with J gene TRBJ2-1; D is unresolved. The CDR3 runs to 13 residues. The ends were cut back, 7 bases at V and 6 bases at J, with 13 bases in the middle. Germline CDR1 is SNHLY and CDR2 is FYNNEI.

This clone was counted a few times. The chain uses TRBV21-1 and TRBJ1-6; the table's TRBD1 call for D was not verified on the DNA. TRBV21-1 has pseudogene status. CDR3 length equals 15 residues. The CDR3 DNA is TGTGCCAGCAGCAAATATCGACAGGGCGCTTCACCCCTCCACTTT. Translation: CASSKYRQGASPLHF.

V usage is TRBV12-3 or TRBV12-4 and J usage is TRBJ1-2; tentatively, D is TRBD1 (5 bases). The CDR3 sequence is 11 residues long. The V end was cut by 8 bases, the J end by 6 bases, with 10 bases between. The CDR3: CASSWGDGYTF. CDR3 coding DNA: TGTGCCAGCTCATGGGGGGATGGCTACACCTTC.

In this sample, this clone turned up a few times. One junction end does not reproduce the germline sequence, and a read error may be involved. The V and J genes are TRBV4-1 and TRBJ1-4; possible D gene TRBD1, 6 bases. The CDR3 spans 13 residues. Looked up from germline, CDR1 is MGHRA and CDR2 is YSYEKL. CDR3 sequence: CASSQDVYRDIVF. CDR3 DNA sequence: TGCGCCAGCAGCCAAGATGTTTATAGGGACATTGTTTTT.

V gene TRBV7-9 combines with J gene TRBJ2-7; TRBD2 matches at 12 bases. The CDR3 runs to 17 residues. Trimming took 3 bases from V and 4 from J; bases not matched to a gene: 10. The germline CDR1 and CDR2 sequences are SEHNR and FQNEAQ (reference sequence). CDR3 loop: CASSFPNLAGGRYEQYF. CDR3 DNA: TGTGCCAGCAGCTTCCCGAACCTAGCGGGAGGGAGGTACGAGCAGTACTTC.

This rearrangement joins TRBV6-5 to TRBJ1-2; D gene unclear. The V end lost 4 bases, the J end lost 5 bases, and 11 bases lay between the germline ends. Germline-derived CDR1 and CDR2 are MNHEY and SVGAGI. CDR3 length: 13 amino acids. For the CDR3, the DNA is TGTGCCAGCAGTTTATCTCTCGGGTATGGCTACACCTTC. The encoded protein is CASSLSLGYGYTF.

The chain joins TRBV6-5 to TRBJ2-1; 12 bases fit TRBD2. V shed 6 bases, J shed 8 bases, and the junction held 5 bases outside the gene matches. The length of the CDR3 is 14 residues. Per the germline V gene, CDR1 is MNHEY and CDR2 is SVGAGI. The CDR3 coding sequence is TGTGCCAGCAGATGGACTAGCGGGAAAGATGAGCAGTTCTTC. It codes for CASRWTSGKDEQFF.

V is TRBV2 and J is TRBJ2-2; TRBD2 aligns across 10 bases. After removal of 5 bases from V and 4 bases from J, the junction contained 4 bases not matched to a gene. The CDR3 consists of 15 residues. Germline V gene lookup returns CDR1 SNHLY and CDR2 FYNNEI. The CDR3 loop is CASSSSGSATGELFF. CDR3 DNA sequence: TGTGCCAGCAGTTCTAGCGGGAGTGCCACCGGGGAGCTGTTTTTT.

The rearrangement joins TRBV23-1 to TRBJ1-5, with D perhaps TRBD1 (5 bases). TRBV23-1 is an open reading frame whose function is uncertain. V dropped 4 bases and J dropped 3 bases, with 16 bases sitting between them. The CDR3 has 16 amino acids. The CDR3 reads CASSPPRGGVNQPQHF. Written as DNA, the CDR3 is TGCGCCAGCAGTCCGCCCCGCGGAGGGGTCAATCAGCCCCAGCATTTT.

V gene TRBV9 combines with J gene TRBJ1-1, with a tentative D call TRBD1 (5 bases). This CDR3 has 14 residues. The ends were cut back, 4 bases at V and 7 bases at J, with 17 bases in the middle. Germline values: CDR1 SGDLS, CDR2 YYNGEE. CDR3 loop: CASSPGSHRDEAFF. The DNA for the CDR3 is TGTGCCAGCAGCCCAGGGTCCCACAGAGATGAAGCTTTCTTT.

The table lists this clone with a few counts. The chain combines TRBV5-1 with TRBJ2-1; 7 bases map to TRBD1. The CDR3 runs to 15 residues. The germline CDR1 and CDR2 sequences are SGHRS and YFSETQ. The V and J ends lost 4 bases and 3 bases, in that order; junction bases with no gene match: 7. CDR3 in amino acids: CASSDAGTDYNEQFF. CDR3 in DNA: TGCGCCAGCAGCGACGCCGGGACAGACTACAATGAGCAGTTCTTC.

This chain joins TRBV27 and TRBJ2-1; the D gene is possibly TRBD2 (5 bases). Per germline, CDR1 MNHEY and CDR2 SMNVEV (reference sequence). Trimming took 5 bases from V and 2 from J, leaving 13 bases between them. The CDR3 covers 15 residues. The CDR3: CASSLSGNTYNEQFF. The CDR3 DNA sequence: TGTGCCAGCAGTCTCAGCGGTAACACCTACAATGAGCAGTTCTTC.

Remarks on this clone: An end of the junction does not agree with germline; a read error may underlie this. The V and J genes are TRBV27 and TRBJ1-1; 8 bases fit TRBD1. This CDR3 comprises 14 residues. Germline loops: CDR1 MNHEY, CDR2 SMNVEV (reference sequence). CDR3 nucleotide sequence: TGTACCAGCAGTCCGGACAGGGTGAACACTGAAGCTTTCTTT. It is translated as CTSSPDRVNTEAFF.

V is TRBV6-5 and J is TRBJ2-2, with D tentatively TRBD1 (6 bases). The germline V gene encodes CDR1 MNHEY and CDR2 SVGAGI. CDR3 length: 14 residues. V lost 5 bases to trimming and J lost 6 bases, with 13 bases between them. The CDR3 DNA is TGTGCCAGCAGTACACAGGGTGGGGCCGGGGAGCTGTTTTTT. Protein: CASSTQGGAGELFF.

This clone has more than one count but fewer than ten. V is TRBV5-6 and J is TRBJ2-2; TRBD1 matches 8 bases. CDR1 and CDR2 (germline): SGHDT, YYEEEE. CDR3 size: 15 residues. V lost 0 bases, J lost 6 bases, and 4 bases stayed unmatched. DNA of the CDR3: TGTGCCAGCAGCTTGGTAGGACAGGGACCCGGGGAGCTGTTTTTT. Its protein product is CASSLVGQGPGELFF.

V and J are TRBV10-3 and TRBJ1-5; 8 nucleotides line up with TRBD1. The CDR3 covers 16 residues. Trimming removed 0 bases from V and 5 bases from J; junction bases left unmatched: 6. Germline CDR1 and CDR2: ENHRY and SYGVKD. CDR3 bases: TGTGCCATCAGTGAGTCGATAGGGACAGGCCATCAGCCCCAGCATTTT. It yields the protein CAISESIGTGHQPQHF.